Each of the 9 T cell receptor beta chains below was sequenced from the same sample in a study of cytomegalovirus exposure and HLA in healthy donors. PCR amplification relied on 60 Vbeta primers (plus 13 Jbeta primers). TCRdb keeps only in-frame clones here, not all; method: immunoSEQ multiplex PCR. The sample comprises fewer than 200,000 clones, 75% of which are singletons, and about 3% rests with the top ten. The sequenced material came from PBMCs. The receptors here all came from a woman aged 50 to 60 in good health and CMV-seropositive.

The chain joins TRBV5-4 to TRBJ1-1; D might be TRBD1 (6 bases). Trimming removed 3 bases at V and 1 base at J, with 16 bases between. CDR3 length: 16 amino acids. Germline loops: CDR1 SGHNT, CDR2 YYREEE (reference sequence). CDR3 DNA: TGTGCCAGCAGCTCCGAACCGGACAGCGCGAACACTGAAGCTTTCTTT. Translating gives CASSSEPDSANTEAFF.

The chain is built from TRBV6-6 and TRBJ1-5, with TRBD1 as a possible D gene (6 bases). Between the trimmed V and J ends, which lost 6 bases and 5 bases, there was a span of 11 bases. The CDR3 contains 13 residues. CDR1 and CDR2 from the germline V gene are MNHNY and SVGAGI (reference sequence). The CDR3 protein is CASRNRQDQPQHF. The CDR3 DNA is TGTGCCAGCAGAAATAGACAGGATCAGCCCCAGCATTTT.

The chain recombines TRBV29-1 with TRBJ1-1; TRBD1 is a possible D gene (5 bases). V gave up 1 base and J gave up 1 base, with 7 bases separating them. Germline values: CDR1 SQVTM, CDR2 ANQGSEA. The CDR3 extends over 13 amino acids. CDR3 bases: TGCAGCGTTGAAGGACAGAGGAACACTGAAGCTTTCTTT. Translating it yields CSVEGQRNTEAFF.

This clone was recorded only once. The V call is TRBV6-5, the J call TRBJ1-1; the D gene is possibly TRBD1 (5 bases). Trimming pared 2 bases from V and 6 bases from J, leaving 10 bases between. The CDR3 extends over 13 amino acids. CDR1 is MNHEY and CDR2 is SVGAGI in the germline V gene. CDR3 amino acids: CASSYAGHPEAFF. The CDR3 DNA is TGTGCCAGCAGTTACGCAGGGCATCCTGAAGCTTTCTTT.

V is TRBV10-2 and J is TRBJ2-5; 7 positions agree with TRBD1. J was trimmed by 3 bases and V by 3 bases; bases with no gene match: 7. This CDR3 is built from 15 residues. Germline V CDR1 and CDR2: WSHSY, SAAADI. This CDR3 reads CASSDRTGVKETQYF. The CDR3 bases are TGCGCCAGCAGTGACCGGACAGGAGTGAAAGAGACCCAGTACTTC.

This sequence joins TRBV27 and TRBJ1-4; 10 bases match TRBD1. The CDR3 length is 17 residues. From germline, CDR1 is MNHEY and CDR2 SMNVEV (reference sequence). Unmatched junction bases numbered 7, after V lost 5 bases and J lost 1 base. The CDR3 spells CASSPRDRGGTNEKLFF. CDR3 DNA sequence: TGTGCCAGCAGTCCGAGGGACAGGGGAGGAACTAATGAAAAACTGTTTTTT.

The chain has TRBV18 and TRBJ1-5, with 8 positions matching TRBD1. The CDR3 consists of 15 residues. Trimming removed 3 bases from V and 5 bases from J; junction bases left unmatched: 6. Germline loops: CDR1 KGHSH, CDR2 LQKENI. CDR3 DNA: TGTGCCAGCTCACCCGGGACAGGAACCCATCAGCCCCAGCATTTT. Protein sequence: CASSPGTGTHQPQHF. Full variable domain (missing parts from reference TRBV18 and TRBJ1-5): NAGVMQNPRHLVRRRGQEARLRCSPMKGHSHVYWYRQLPEEGLKFMVYLQKENIIDESGMPKERFSAEFPKEGPSILRIQQVVRGDSAAYFCASSPGTGTHQPQHFGDGTRLSIL.

The V gene is TRBV6-1, the J gene TRBJ1-1, with TRBD1 matching over 7 bases. This CDR3 region has 13 residues. Germline values: CDR1 MNHNS, CDR2 SASEGT. J was trimmed by 4 bases and V by 5 bases; bases with no gene match: 4. This CDR3 reads CASSSRDSTEAFF. The CDR3, as DNA: TGTGCCAGCAGTAGCCGGGACAGCACTGAAGCTTTCTTT.

The chain couples TRBV25-1 to TRBJ2-5; 7 bases fit TRBD1. CDR3 length equals 16 residues. From germline, CDR1 is MGHDK and CDR2 SYGVNS. V lost 3 bases and J lost 1; bases outside the gene matches: 8. The CDR3 loop reads CASSDRDSRLQETQYF. The CDR3 DNA reads TGTGCCAGCAGTGACCGGGACAGCAGGCTCCAAGAGACCCAGTACTTC.